The 17 T cell receptor beta chains below come from one sample, sequenced in a study of regulatory T cells in long-lasting Graves disease. Noted time point: newly diagnosed GD, antithyroid drugs for less than 3 months. PBMC RNA served as the TCR library source. Construction of TCR beta libraries relied on iRepertoire HTBI primers and on Arm-PCR targeting CDR3 regions. TCRdb used MiXCR to reprocess the multiplex PCR reads, holding one entry per CDR3 protein. The table includes under 450,000 distinct CDR3 sequences, around 15% detected once. These same records also appear under a second study, on T cells in Graves' hyperthyroidism and ophthalmopathy.

Sequencing used peripheral blood mononuclear cells (PBMCs), obtained at new diagnosis, from a patient treated with antithyroid drugs. The origin of the receptors is a woman younger than 35 with Graves disease.

This clonotype was picked up a small number of times. The genes are TRBV6-5 and TRBJ2-5, with a tentative D call TRBD1 (5 bases). The V end was cut by 0 bases, the J end by 5 bases, with 13 bases between. The CDR3 is made up of 15 amino acids. Germline V CDR1 and CDR2: MNHEY, SVGAGI. The CDR3 DNA sequence: TGTGCCAGCAGTTACTCGAATTCAGGGTGGGAGACCCAGTACTTC. Amino acids: CASSYSNSGWETQYF.

This clonotype appeared many times. The rearrangement joins TRBV5-1 to TRBJ2-7; 9 nucleotides align to TRBD1. Trimming took 0 bases from V and 0 from J; bases not matched to a gene: 1. This CDR3 is 15 amino acids long. In germline, CDR1 is SGHRS, CDR2 YFSETQ. CDR3 nucleotide sequence: TGCGCCAGCAGCTTGGACAGGGGGCACTCCTACGAGCAGTACTTC. It codes for CASSLDRGHSYEQYF.

Only a few counts were recorded for this clonotype. The rearrangement uses TRBV12-3 or TRBV12-4 and TRBJ1-6; D is uncertain. The length of the CDR3 is 14 residues. Trimming stripped 1 base from V and 8 bases from J, with 9 bases between. The CDR3 nucleotides read TGTGCCAGCAGTTTAGTCAGCCAACATTCACCCCTCCACTTT. Its translation is CASSLVSQHSPLHF.

Ten or more counts support this clonotype. V and J are TRBV18 and TRBJ2-5, with 7 bases aligning to TRBD1. CDR1 KGHSH and CDR2 LQKENI come from the germline V gene. CDR3 length: 14 residues. Germline trimming cut 6 bases from V and 1 base from J; bases unmatched to any gene: 5. CDR3: CASSFGTVQETQYF. The CDR3 nucleotides are TGTGCCAGCTCGTTTGGGACAGTCCAAGAGACCCAGTACTTC.

The sample holds many counts of this clonotype. This chain connects TRBV27 to TRBJ2-3; 9 positions match TRBD2. Trimming removed 1 base from V and 1 base from J; junction bases left unmatched: 3. This CDR3 contains 16 residues. Germline V gene sequence: CDR1 MNHEY, CDR2 SMNVEV (reference sequence). In nucleotides, the CDR3 is TGTGCCAGCAGTTTATTATTAGCGGGGGGCACAGATACGCAGTATTTT. This encodes CASSLLLAGGTDTQYF.

This clonotype was recorded at least ten times. The genes are TRBV29-1 and TRBJ2-5; D might be TRBD2 (5 bases). In germline, CDR1 is SQVTM, CDR2 ANQGSEA. This CDR3 is 12 amino acids long. V lost 5 bases to trimming and J lost 5 bases, with 12 bases between them. Written as DNA, the CDR3 is TGCAGCGTTACCGAGCGGATGGAGACCCAGTACTTC. This encodes CSVTERMETQYF.

This clonotype was seen a few times. The chain links TRBV3-1 to TRBJ2-7; 7 bases match TRBD2. The CDR3 length is 15 residues. The germline V gene has CDR1 LGHDT and CDR2 YNNKEL (reference sequence). With 1 base clipped from V and 6 bases from J, the junction kept 9 bases outside the gene matches. The CDR3 DNA is TGTGCCAGCAGCCAAGGTTTTAAGGGGAGGGGCGAGCAGTACTTC. Protein: CASSQGFKGRGEQYF.

In this sample, this clonotype turned up many times. The chain's CDR3 is CASSLFRTGSYEQYF. The CDR3 nucleotides are TGTGCCAGCAGTTTATTCCGGACGGGATCCTACGAGCAGTACTTC. This chain connects TRBV28 to TRBJ2-7, with D tentatively TRBD2 (5 bases). The CDR3 loop spans 15 amino acids. Trimming removed 1 base from V and 1 base from J, with 11 bases in between. The germline CDR1 and CDR2 sequences are MDHEN and SYDVKM.

This clonotype was detected ten times or more. The gene calls are TRBV28 and TRBJ2-7; maybe TRBD1 (5 bases). Trimming took 7 bases from V and 4 from J, leaving 14 bases between them. This CDR3 spans 13 amino acids. The germline V gene encodes CDR1 MDHEN and CDR2 SYDVKM. In DNA form, the CDR3 reads TGTGCCAGCACCTGGGGCCAGGGTTACGAGCAGTACTTC. Its translation is CASTWGQGYEQYF.

This clonotype appeared many times. The J gene is TRBJ2-7, the V gene TRBV20-1; no definite D call. Germline CDR1 reads DFQATT; CDR2 reads SNEGSKA (reference sequence). The CDR3 covers 12 residues. Between the trimmed V and J ends, which lost 8 bases and 4 bases, there was a span of 15 bases. The DNA for the CDR3 is TGCAGTTCGGGCCAGATAGCTTACGAGCAGTACTTC. It yields the protein CSSGQIAYEQYF.

Comments on this clonotype: This CDR3 is missing its conserved last phenylalanine or tryptophan, likely due to a read error. The V and J genes are TRBV29-1 and TRBJ1-2; 10 nucleotides agree with TRBD1. With V trimmed by 3 bases and J by 5 bases, 9 bases remained unmatched. This CDR3 contains 15 residues. CDR1 and CDR2 (germline): SQVTM, ANQGSEA. CDR3 nucleotide sequence: TGCAGCGTTGACCAGGGACAGGGGAAGGTGTATGGCTACACCCTC. Translating gives CSVDQGQGKVYGYTL.

The chain has TRBV4-2 and TRBJ1-6; D gene ambiguous. V shed 0 bases and J shed 6 bases, with 9 bases lying between them. The CDR3 spans 15 residues. The germline CDR1 and CDR2 sequences are LGHNA and YNFKEQ. As DNA, the CDR3 is TGTGCCAGCAGCCAAGATCTTCAGGCTAATTCACCCCTCCACTTT. Translation gives CASSQDLQANSPLHF.

This clonotype occurred many times. This chain connects TRBV7-6 to TRBJ2-1; the D is unclear. Trimming cost V 5 bases and J 5 bases, with 16 bases left between them. CDR3 length equals 15 residues. Germline V gene data show CDR1 as SGHVS and CDR2 as FNYEAQ. The DNA of the CDR3 is TGTGCCAGCAGCCCCAGGTACCGGATAAACAATGAGCAGTTCTTC. It specifies CASSPRYRINNEQFF.

This clonotype was counted between two and nine times. The chain uses TRBV24-1 and TRBJ2-7; D remains ambiguous. CDR3 size: 13 residues. Germline V gives CDR1 KGHDR, CDR2 SFDVKD. Trimming removed 0 bases at V and 3 bases at J, with 5 bases between. CDR3 loop: CATSDLGSYEQYF. CDR3 sequence (DNA): TGTGCCACCAGTGATTTGGGCAGCTACGAGCAGTACTTC.

In its sample, this clonotype was seen many times. V is TRBV11-2 and J is TRBJ2-2, with D tentatively TRBD2 (6 bases). There are 16 residues in the CDR3. V was shortened by 0 bases and J by 3 bases, with 11 bases between the two germline ends. Germline values: CDR1 SGHAT, CDR2 FQNNGV. Here the CDR3 reads CASSLDGGTDTGELFF. DNA for the CDR3: TGTGCCAGCAGCTTAGATGGCGGGACCGACACCGGGGAGCTGTTTTTT.

The chain joins TRBV6-9 to TRBJ1-1; 7 bases line up with TRBD1. The CDR3 spans 15 residues. The germline CDR1 and CDR2 sequences are MNHGY and SVAAGI. V gave up 4 bases and J gave up 0 bases; unmatched junction bases: 5. The CDR3 DNA reads TGTGCCAGCAGTTGGAGACAGGGCTTGAACACTGAAGCTTTCTTT. It is translated as CASSWRQGLNTEAFF.

A note on this clonotype: A much more abundant neighbour one base away suggests this may be a read error. The chain combines TRBV9 with TRBJ2-7; D is uncertain. Trimming removed 7 bases from V and 0 bases from J, with 8 bases in between. The germline gives CDR1 SGDLS, CDR2 YYNGEE. This CDR3 is built from 12 residues. The CDR3 here is CASGPSSYEQYF. As DNA, the CDR3 is TGTGCCAGCGGCCCGAGCTCCTACGAGCAGTACTTC.